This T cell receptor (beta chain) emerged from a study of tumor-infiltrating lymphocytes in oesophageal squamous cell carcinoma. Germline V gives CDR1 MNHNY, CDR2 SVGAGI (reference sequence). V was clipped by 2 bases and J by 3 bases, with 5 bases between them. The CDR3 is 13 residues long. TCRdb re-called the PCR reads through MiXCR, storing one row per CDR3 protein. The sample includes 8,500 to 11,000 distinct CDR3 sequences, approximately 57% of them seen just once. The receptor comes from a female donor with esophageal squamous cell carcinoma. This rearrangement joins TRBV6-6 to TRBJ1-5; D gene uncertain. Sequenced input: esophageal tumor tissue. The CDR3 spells CASSYAANQPQHF. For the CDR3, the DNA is TGTGCCAGCAGTTACGCTGCCAATCAGCCCCAGCATTTT.